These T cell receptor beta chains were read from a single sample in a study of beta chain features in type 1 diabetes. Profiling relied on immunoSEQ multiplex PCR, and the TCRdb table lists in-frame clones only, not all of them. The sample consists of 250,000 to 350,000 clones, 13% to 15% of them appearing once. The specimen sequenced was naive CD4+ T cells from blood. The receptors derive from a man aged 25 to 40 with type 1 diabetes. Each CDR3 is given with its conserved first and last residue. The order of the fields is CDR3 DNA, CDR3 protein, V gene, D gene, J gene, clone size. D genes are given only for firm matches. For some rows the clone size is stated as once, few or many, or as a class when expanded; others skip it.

DNA: TGTGCCAGCAGTTATTATGACTCTCCATCCTACAATGAGCAGTTCTTC
CDR3: CASSYYDSPSYNEQFF
V: TRBV6-5
D: -
J: TRBJ2-1
size: once

DNA: TGTGCCTGGAGTGTTCTAGCGGGAGAGACCCAGTACTTC
CDR3: CAWSVLAGETQYF
V: TRBV30
D: TRBD2
J: TRBJ2-5
size: -

DNA: TGTGCCAGCAGCCAAGGCCCCCTGGCGGGAGAGGGTTACGAGCAGTACTTC
CDR3: CASSQGPLAGEGYEQYF
V: TRBV4-2
D: TRBD2
J: TRBJ2-7
size: few

DNA: TGCAGCGCCCGGGGGACAGGGGGGAACACTGAAGCTTTCTTT
CDR3: CSARGTGGNTEAFF
V: TRBV29-1
D: TRBD1
J: TRBJ1-1
size: few

DNA: TGTGCCAGCAGCCTTGAAACGGGAGGACCCTACGAGCAGTACTTC
CDR3: CASSLETGGPYEQYF
V: TRBV5-6
D: TRBD2
J: TRBJ2-7
size: -

DNA: TGTGCCAGCTCACCTTCCAGGGGAGACGGCTACACCTTC
CDR3: CASSPSRGDGYTF
V: TRBV18
D: -
J: TRBJ1-2
size: -

DNA: TGTGCCAGCAGCTTGTCACAGGGGGTCACTGAAGCTTTCTTT
CDR3: CASSLSQGVTEAFF
V: TRBV5-4
D: TRBD1
J: TRBJ1-1
size: -

DNA: TGTGCCATCGTCGTCGAGGGGGTCAAGAAAAACATTCAGTACTTC
CDR3: CAIVVEGVKKNIQYF
V: TRBV2
D: -
J: TRBJ2-4
size: -

DNA: TGTGCCAGCAGTGTGCTAACCCCCCAAGAGACCCAGTACTTC
CDR3: CASSVLTPQETQYF
V: TRBV2
D: -
J: TRBJ2-5
size: few

DNA: TGTGCCAGTAGCGATAGAAGCTCCTACAATGAGCAGTTCTTC
CDR3: CASSDRSSYNEQFF
V: TRBV19
D: -
J: TRBJ2-1
size: few

DNA: TGTGCCAGCAGCTACACCCCGGGTCCGCGGCATTTT
CDR3: CASSYTPGPRHF
V: TRBV7-2
D: -
J: TRBJ1-5
size: few

DNA: TGTGCCAGCAGTTTACGAGAGAACAATGAGCAGTTCTTC
CDR3: CASSLRENNEQFF
V: TRBV27
D: -
J: TRBJ2-1
size: -

DNA: TGTGCCAGCAGCTTTATGGCAGGGGGGAACTATGGCTACACCTTC
CDR3: CASSFMAGGNYGYTF
V: TRBV5-4
D: TRBD1
J: TRBJ1-2
size: -